Given below is one TCR beta chain in context. Assay: immunoSEQ multiplex PCR; the TCRdb copy retains only in-frame clones and omits some. The sample has roughly 180,000 clones; approximately 85% are singletons. Trimming took 3 bases from V and 6 from J; bases not matched to a gene: 11. Germline V CDR1 and CDR2: SGHNT, YYREEE (reference sequence). This CDR3 contains 16 residues. These data come from a study of blood T cell repertoires in COVID-19. Material: peripheral blood. This clonotype was obtained from a man aged 55 to 70 who had recovered from COVID-19. J is TRBJ2-7 and V is TRBV5-4; 11 positions agree with TRBD1. CDR3 in DNA: TGTGCCAGCAGCTCAAGGACAGGGGGCCTTTTTCTCGAGCAGTACTTC. It translates to CASSSRTGGLFLEQYF.